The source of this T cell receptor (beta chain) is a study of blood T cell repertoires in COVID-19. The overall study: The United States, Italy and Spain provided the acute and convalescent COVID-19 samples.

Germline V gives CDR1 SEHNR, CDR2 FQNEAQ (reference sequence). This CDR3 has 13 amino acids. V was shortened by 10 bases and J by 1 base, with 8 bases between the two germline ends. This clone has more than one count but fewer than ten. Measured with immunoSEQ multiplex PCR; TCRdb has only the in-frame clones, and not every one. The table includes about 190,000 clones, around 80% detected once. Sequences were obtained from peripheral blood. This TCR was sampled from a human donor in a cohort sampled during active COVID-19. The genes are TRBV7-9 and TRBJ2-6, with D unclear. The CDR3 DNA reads TGTGCCACCGTGCGATCTGGGGCCAACGTCCTGACTTTC. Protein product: CATVRSGANVLTF.